This T cell receptor (beta chain) was obtained from a study of blood T cell repertoires in COVID-19 (dated by TCRdb to the early 2020s). General notes on the study: Samples covering the acute and convalescent phases of COVID-19 were provided by collaborators in the United States, Italy and Spain. A freely available public database, intended as a resource for researchers studying the immune response to SARS-CoV-2, is where the repertoires were released. The material from the prospective study consisted of cDNA or gDNA derived from T cells, B-cell-depleted T cells, or PBMCs. Sample metadata almost always included a de-identified subject ID, COVID-19 status, age in years and sex. Where available, HLA class I and class II types were taken from metadata supplied by the sample provider and were not determined by assay-based typing. Deeply sampled blood TCRbeta repertoires from subjects exposed to, actively infected with, or recovered from COVID-19 were included in the dataset. The samples were drawn from two sources: the first 160 participants of the ongoing ImmuneRACE study, and 1,254 subjects contributed by 6 global collaborators. Summary of the overall study and its limitations: Clinical and demographic metadata were provided uncurated, with the amount varying by source and participant.

The immunoSEQ Assay, a bias-controlled multiplex PCR, was used to amplify TCRbeta CDR3 regions from genomic DNA. The published analysis was carried out like this. The number of nucleated cells in each sample was estimated by amplification of reference gene primers within the assay. To quantify the absolute abundance of each unique TCRbeta CDR3 rearrangement, sequence reads were collapsed and filtered. For each sample, productive Simpson clonality was calculated by taking the square root of Simpson's diversity index across productive rearrangements. TCRdb carries this immuneACCESS record with in-frame sequences only. Its versions omit some clonotypes, under half of them owing to an unresolved V gene in the studies checked, with the rest unexplained. V and J calls and clone size follow that table, whereas D and trimming were derived from the DNA. The sample includes fewer than 400,000 clones, with roughly 87% observed a single time. The top ten hold approximately 9% of the sample.

With respect to this clone: Which antigen it targets is not known. Base qualities were left out, and no much larger clone turns up one base away.

Participants in the prospective study were enrolled through a virtual design, were aged roughly 18 to 100 years, and lived in approximately 24 United States geographic areas. In the prospective study, cohorts were assigned on the basis of participant-reported clinical history obtained from a screening survey and a study questionnaire. For ImmuneRACE Cohort 3, a participant was defined as recovered based on two consecutive negative NP/OP PCR tests, clearance by a healthcare professional, or resolution of symptoms. Mobile phlebotomists in the prospective study collected whole blood, serum and a nasopharyngeal or oropharyngeal swab from every participant. Over a roughly 2-month period, participants in the prospective study had the option of providing additional blood draws and questionnaires. Blood samples from the prospective study were shipped frozen or at room temperature prior to DNA extraction.

V is cut by 3 bases and J by 2 bases, and the space between the germline ends is 11 bases. The germline V gene (reference sequence) supplies CDR1 LNHDA and CDR2 SQIVND. The CDR3 sequence holds 15 residues, the cysteine and phenylalanine included. Of the read, only the CDR3 DNA is kept; its 45 bases are in frame from base 1. This TCR was recovered from a woman between 18 and 29 years old who had recovered from COVID-19. Here the chain combines TRBV19 and TRBJ2-1, with TRBD1 as a weak D call on 5 bases. Sequencing was performed on PBMCs or T cells enriched from blood (not recorded which). The nucleotide sequence is TGTGCCAGTAGTATCGGACACTACACCTACAATGAGCAGTTCTTC. This yields the protein CASSIGHYTYNEQFF.